The entry below gives a single T cell receptor beta chain sequence along with its context. Its antigen is not identified. These data come from a study of response to subunit inactivated influenza vaccine. Whole-study results and caveats: It was the authors' suggestion that each seasonal influenza vaccination recruits few new T cells.

TCRdb used MiXCR to reprocess the RT-PCR reads, holding one entry per CDR3 protein. This sample carries about 300,000 distinct CDR3 sequences, just over 20% of them seen once, and the ten largest clones take 10% to 13%. The V and J ends lost 0 bases and 7 bases, in that order; junction bases with no gene match: 6. This CDR3 has 16 amino acids. CDR1 and CDR2 (germline): MGHRA, YSYEKL. The sequences come from PBMCs from blood, collected roughly 20 months after vaccination. This clonotype was sampled from a man aged 50 to 69 who received an inactivated influenza vaccine. The chain employs TRBV4-1 and TRBJ1-5; 10 bases align to TRBD1. DNA for the CDR3: TGCGCCAGCAGCCAAGAAGGGACAGGGGTACGCCAGCCCCAGCATTTT. Its protein product is CASSQEGTGVRQPQHF.